This entry concerns a single T cell receptor beta chain. The data stem from a study of T cells in localized non-small cell lung cancer. The CDR3 covers 15 residues. V was trimmed by 4 bases and J by 4 bases, leaving 17 bases between them. Germline CDR1 SGHDT, CDR2 YYEEEE. Measured with immunoSEQ multiplex PCR; TCRdb has only the in-frame clones, and not every one. The repertoire holds over 4,500 clones, around 85% seen once, with about 9.1% in the top ten. Sequencing used PBMCs, obtained before any cancer treatment. V gene TRBV5-6 combines with J gene TRBJ1-2; a possible D gene is TRBD1 (5 bases). The sequence was obtained from a woman aged 35-70 years with stage II lung adenocarcinoma. The CDR3 protein is CASSAGRGEGYGYTF. The CDR3 DNA reads TGTGCCAGCAGCGCCGGGCGGGGCGAGGGCTATGGCTACACCTTC.